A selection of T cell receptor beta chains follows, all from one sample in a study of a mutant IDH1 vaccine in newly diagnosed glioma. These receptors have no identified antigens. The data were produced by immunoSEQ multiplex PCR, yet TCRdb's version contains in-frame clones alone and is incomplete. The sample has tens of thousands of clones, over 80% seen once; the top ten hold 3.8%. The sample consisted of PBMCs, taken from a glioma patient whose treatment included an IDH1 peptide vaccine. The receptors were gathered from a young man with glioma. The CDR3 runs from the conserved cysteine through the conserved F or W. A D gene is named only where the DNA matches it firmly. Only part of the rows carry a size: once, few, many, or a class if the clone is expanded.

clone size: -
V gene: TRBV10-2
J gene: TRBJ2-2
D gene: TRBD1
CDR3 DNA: TGCGCCAGCAGCCCCGGACAGGGTGCCGGGGAGCTGTTTTTT
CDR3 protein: CASSPGQGAGELFF

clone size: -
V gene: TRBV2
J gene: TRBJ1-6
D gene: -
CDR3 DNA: TGTGCCAGCAGGGACGCCTCCGGGATTTGGTCACCCCTCCACTTT
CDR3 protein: CASRDASGIWSPLHF

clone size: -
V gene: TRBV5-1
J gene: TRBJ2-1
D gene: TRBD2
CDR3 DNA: TGCGCCAGCAGCTCTATGCGGGGGGGAAGGTACAATGAGCAGTTCTTC
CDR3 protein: CASSSMRGGRYNEQFF

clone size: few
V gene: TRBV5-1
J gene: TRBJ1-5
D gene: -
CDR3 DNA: TGCGCCAGCAGCTTACAGGGCTTAAGGAATCAGCCCCAGCATTTT
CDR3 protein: CASSLQGLRNQPQHF

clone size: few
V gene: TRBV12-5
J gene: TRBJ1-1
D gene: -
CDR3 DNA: TGTGCTAGTGGCCGTGTAGGGGGGGACACTGAAGCTTTCTTT
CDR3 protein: CASGRVGGDTEAFF

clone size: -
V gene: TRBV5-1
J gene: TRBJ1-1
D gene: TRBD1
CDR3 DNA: TGTGCCAGCAGCTGGGGACAGTCGAACACTGAAGCTTTCTTT
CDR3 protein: CASSWGQSNTEAFF

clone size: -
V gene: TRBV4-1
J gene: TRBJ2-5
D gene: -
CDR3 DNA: TGCGCCAGCAGCCAAAGGGACGGGGTCTCGGCCCAGTACTTC
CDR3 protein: CASSQRDGVSAQYF

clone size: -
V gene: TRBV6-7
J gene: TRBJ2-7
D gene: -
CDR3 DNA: TGTGCCAGCAGTTACTCATTCAGGGATAGGTCCTACGAGCAGTACTTC
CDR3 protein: CASSYSFRDRSYEQYF

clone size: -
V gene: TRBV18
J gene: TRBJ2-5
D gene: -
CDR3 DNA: TGTGCCAGCTCAACACCGGCCACCCAGGAGACCCAGTACTTC
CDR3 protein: CASSTPATQETQYF

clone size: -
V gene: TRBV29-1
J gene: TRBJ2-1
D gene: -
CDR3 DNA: TGCAGCGTTGAAGATACGGTCCTCGGCAGGGGCCAAGGGAATGAGCAGTTCTTC
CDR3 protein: CSVEDTVLGRGQGNEQFF

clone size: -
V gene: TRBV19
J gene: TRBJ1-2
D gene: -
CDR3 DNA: TGTGCCAGTCTCCGGATTGGGGTCTATGGCTACACCTTC
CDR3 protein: CASLRIGVYGYTF

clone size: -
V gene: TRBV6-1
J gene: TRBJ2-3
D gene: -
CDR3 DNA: TGTGCCAGCAGTGAAGGAGCGGCTAGCACAGATACGCAGTATTTT
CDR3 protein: CASSEGAASTDTQYF

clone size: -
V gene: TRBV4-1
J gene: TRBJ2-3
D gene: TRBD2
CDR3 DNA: TGCGCCAGCAGCCAAGGACTAGCGGAGATACACACAGATACGCAGTATTTT
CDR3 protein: CASSQGLAEIHTDTQYF

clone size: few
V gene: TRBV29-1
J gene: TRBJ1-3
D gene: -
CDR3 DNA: TGCAGCGTTGAACAGGCTTGGGGAAACACCATATATTTT
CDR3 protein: CSVEQAWGNTIYF

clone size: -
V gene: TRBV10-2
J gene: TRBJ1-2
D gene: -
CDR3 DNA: TGCGCCAGCAGTGAGTCGCAGTGGGGTGGCTATGGCTACACCTTC
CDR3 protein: CASSESQWGGYGYTF

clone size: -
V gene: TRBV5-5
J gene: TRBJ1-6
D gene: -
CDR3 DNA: TGTGCCAGCAGCTGGGTTAGCTCCTATAATTCACCCCTCCACTTT
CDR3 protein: CASSWVSSYNSPLHF

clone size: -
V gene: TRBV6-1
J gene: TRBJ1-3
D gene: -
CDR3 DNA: TGTGCCAGCAGTGACCGGGGACACGGGCCTGGAAACACCATATATTTT
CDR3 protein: CASSDRGHGPGNTIYF

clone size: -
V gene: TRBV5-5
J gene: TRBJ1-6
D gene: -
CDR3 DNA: TGTGCCAGCAGCTTGGATCGCGATTCACCCCTCCACTTT
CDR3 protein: CASSLDRDSPLHF

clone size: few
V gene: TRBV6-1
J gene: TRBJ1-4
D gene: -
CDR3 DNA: TGTGCCAGCAGTGAAACGAACAGGGTCGGGGGCGAAAAACTGTTTTTT
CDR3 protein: CASSETNRVGGEKLFF

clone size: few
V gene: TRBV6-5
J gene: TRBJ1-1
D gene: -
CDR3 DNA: TGTGCCAGCAGTTCCAGGGGACGGGGTACTGAAGCTTTCTTT
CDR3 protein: CASSSRGRGTEAFF

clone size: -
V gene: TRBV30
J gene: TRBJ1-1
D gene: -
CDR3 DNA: TGTGCCTGGAGTTGGGGAGGGCCTATGAACACTGAAGCTTTCTTT
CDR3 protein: CAWSWGGPMNTEAFF

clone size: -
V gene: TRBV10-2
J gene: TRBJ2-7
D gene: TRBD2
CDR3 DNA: TGCGCCGGCAGTGAACCAGGACTAGCGGGAGACCCCTACGAGCAGTACTTC
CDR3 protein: CAGSEPGLAGDPYEQYF

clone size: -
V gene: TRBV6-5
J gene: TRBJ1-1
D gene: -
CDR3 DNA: TGTGCCAGCAGTTACTCGGGGGTTACTGAAGCTTTCTTT
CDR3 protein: CASSYSGVTEAFF

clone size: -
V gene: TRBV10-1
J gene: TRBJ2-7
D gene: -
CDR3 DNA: TGCGCCAGCAGCGAGGAACACACCGGGAACCGAGCCTACGAGCAGTACTTC
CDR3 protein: CASSEEHTGNRAYEQYF

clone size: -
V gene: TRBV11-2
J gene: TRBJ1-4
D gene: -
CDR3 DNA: TGTGCCAGCAGCTTAAGTTCGGTACGGCATGAAAAACTGTTTTTT
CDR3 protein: CASSLSSVRHEKLFF

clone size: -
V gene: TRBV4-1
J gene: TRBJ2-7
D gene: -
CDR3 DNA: TGCGCCAGCAGCCAAGCGGCTGGGATCTCCTACGAGCAGTACTTC
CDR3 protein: CASSQAAGISYEQYF

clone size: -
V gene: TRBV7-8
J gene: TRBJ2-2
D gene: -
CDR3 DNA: TGTGCCAGCAGCTCACAGGGAACCGGGGAGCTGTTTTTT
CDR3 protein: CASSSQGTGELFF

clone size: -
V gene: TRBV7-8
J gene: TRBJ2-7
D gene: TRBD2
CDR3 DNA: TGTGCCAGCAGCTGGAAGGGGACTAGCGGGGGGTTCTACGAGCAGTACTTC
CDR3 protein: CASSWKGTSGGFYEQYF

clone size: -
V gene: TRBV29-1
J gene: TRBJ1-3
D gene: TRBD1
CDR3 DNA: TGCAGCGTTGAAGCTGGGACAGGGTCTTATGGAAACACCATATATTTT
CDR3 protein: CSVEAGTGSYGNTIYF

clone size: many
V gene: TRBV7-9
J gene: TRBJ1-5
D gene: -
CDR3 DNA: TGTGCCAGCAGCTTGGGATCAGGCCAGCCCCAGCATTTT
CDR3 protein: CASSLGSGQPQHF

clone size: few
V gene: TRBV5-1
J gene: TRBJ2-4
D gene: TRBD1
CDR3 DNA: TGCGCCAGCAGCACCTCGGGACAGGCCAAAAACATTCAGTACTTC
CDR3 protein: CASSTSGQAKNIQYF

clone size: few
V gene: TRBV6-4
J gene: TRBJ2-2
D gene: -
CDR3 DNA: TGTGCCAGCAGTGACTCAGACACCGGGGAGCTGTTTTTT
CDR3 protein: CASSDSDTGELFF

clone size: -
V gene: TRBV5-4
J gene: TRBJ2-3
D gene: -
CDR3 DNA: TGTGCCAGCAGCTTGGTTTCGACCCAAGGTCGTACGCAGTATTTT
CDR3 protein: CASSLVSTQGRTQYF

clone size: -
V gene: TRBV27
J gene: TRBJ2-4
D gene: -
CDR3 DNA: TGTGCCAGCAGTTCTAAGGGGCCCCGGGCCAAAAACATTCAGTACTTC
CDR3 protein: CASSSKGPRAKNIQYF

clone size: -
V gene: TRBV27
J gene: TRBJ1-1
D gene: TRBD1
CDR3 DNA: TGTGCCAGCAAAGAGGGGGCCTACACTGAAGCTTTCTTT
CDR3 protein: CASKEGAYTEAFF

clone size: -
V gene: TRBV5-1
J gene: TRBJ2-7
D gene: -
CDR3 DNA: TGCGCCAGCAGCTTGGCTGGACCACCCTACGAGCAGTACTTC
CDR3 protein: CASSLAGPPYEQYF

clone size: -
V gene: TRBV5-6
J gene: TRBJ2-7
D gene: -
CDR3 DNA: TGTGCCAGCACCCCCCGACCCACAGCCACCTACGAGCAGTACTTC
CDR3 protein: CASTPRPTATYEQYF

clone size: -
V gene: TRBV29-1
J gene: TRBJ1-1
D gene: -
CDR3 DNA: TGCAGCGTTGTGTTAGTTCTGAGAACTGAAGCTTTCTTT
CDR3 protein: CSVVLVLRTEAFF

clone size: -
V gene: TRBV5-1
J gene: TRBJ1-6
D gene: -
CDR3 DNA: TGCGCCAGCAGCCTCGACAGGCCCCCGGAGGGGACCCTCCACTTT
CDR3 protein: CASSLDRPPEGTLHF

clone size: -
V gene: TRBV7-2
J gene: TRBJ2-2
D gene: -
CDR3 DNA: TGTGCCAGCACCCTACGGGGGGAGCTGTTTTTT
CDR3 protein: CASTLRGELFF

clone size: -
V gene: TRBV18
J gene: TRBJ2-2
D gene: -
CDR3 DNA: TGTGCCAGCTCACCAGCGGGGATGGGCACCGGGGAGCTGTTTTTT
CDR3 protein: CASSPAGMGTGELFF

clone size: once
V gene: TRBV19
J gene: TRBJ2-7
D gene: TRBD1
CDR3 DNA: TGTGCCAGTAACCAATTCCCGGGACAGGGGATCTACGAGCAGTACTTC
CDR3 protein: CASNQFPGQGIYEQYF

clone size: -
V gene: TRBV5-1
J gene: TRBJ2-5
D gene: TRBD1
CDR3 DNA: TGCGCCAGCAGCCTGAACGGGGGACAGGGGTTAGAGACCCAGTACTTC
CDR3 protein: CASSLNGGQGLETQYF

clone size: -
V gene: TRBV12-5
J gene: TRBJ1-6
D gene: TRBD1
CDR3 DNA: TGTGCTAGTGGTTTGGTACGAGGGGCAGGGGGCTTTTCCTATAATTCACCCCTCCACTTT
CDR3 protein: CASGLVRGAGGFSYNSPLHF

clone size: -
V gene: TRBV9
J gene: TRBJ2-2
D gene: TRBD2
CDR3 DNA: TGTGCCAGCAGCGCAGAGGGGAGGGTCACCGGGGAGCTGTTTTTT
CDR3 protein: CASSAEGRVTGELFF

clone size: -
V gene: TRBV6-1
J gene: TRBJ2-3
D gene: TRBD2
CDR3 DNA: TGTGCCAGCAGTGATTTGGGGACTAGCAGCACAGATACGCAGTATTTT
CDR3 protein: CASSDLGTSSTDTQYF

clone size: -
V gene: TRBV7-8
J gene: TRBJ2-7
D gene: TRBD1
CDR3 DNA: TGTGCCAGCAGCGGACAGGTCTACGAGCAGTACTTC
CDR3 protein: CASSGQVYEQYF

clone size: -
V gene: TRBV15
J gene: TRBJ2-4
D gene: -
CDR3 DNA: TGTGCCACCAGCAGAGATCCAGCCATCGAGTTCAAAAACATTCAGTACTTC
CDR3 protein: CATSRDPAIEFKNIQYF

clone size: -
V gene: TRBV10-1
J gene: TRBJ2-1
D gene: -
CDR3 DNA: TGCGCCAGCAGTGAGTCAGGCCATGAGCAGTTCTTC
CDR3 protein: CASSESGHEQFF

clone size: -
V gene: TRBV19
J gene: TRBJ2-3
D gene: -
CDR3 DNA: TGTGCCAGTAGTATTCGGACGGTCACAGATACGCAGTATTTT
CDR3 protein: CASSIRTVTDTQYF

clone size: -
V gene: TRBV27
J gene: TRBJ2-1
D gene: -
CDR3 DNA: TGTGCCAGCAGTCCAGGTCTAAGCTCCTACAATGAGCAGTTCTTC
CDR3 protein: CASSPGLSSYNEQFF

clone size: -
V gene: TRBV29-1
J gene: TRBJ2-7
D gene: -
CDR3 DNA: TGCAGCGTCGGGACAAGCTCCTACGAGCAGTACTTC
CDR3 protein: CSVGTSSYEQYF

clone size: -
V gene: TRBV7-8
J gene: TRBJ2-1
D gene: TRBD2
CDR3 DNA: TGTGCCAGCAGCTTAAATGAAGGGACTAGCGGGGGGGCCAGATCCTACAATGAGCAGTTCTTC
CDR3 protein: CASSLNEGTSGGARSYNEQFF

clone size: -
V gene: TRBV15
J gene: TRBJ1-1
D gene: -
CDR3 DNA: TGTGCCACCAGCGGAGGACACAGAAACACTGAAGCTTTCTTT
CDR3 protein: CATSGGHRNTEAFF

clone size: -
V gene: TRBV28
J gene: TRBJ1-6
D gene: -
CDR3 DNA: TGTGCCAGCAGTAGGGTTTCCTATAATTCACCCCTCCACTTT
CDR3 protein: CASSRVSYNSPLHF

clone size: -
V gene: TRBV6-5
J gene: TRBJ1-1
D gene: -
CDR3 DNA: TGTGCCAGCAGTTTCGGGAAGGGAGAGAACACTGAAGCTTTCTTT
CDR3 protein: CASSFGKGENTEAFF

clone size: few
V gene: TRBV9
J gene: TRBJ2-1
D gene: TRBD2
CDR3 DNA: TGTGCCAGCAGCGTAGTGTCTAGCGGGGAGGGGGAGCAGTTCTTC
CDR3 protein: CASSVVSSGEGEQFF

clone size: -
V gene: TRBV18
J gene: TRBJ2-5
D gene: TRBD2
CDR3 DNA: TGTGCCAGCTCACCATCCGGACTAGCGGGAGGACTAGAGACCCAGTACTTC
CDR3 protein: CASSPSGLAGGLETQYF

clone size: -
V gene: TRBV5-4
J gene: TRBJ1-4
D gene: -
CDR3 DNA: TGTGCCAGCAGCTTCGGCAGGACTAATGAAAAACTGTTTTTT
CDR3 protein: CASSFGRTNEKLFF